Detailed here is one TCR beta chain. With 60 Vbeta and 13 Jbeta primers, the PCR was carried out. The assay was immunoSEQ multiplex PCR, and TCRdb's table has in-frame clones only and misses some. This table has over 250,000 clones, under 80% appearing once. This CDR3 is 14 amino acids long. Germline lookup yields CDR1 MNHEY and CDR2 SVGAGI. J lost 5 bases, V lost 1 base, and 3 bases had no gene match. This record belongs to a study of cytomegalovirus exposure and HLA in healthy donors. Specimen: PBMCs. The chain has TRBV6-5 and TRBJ1-1; TRBD1 aligns across 8 bases. This clonotype was obtained from a female donor in good health and CMV-seronegative. CDR3 protein: CASSYYQGATEAFF. CDR3 nucleotide sequence: TGTGCCAGCAGTTACTATCAGGGGGCAACTGAAGCTTTCTTT.